One and the same sample provided the 29 T cell receptor beta chains below, sequenced in a study of T-cell memory formation after mild COVID-19 (dated by TCRdb to the early 2020s). The library was made by 5' RACE. This sample was sequenced with an Illumina NovaSeq 6000. TCRdb passed the public sequencing reads through fastp at Q25 and MiXCR, retaining productive beta sequences. Each record represents a unique CDR3 protein, reported with the most common genes and DNA among its rows. In all, the sample holds approximately 300,000 distinct CDR3 sequences, and about a sixth of those were seen once. About a fifth of the sample rests with the top ten. The sequenced sample consisted of PBMCs or a T cell subset sorted from them (not recorded which). The receptors shown here come from a man between 18 and 35 years old who had mild COVID-19 (a few samples of this study predate the infection). The sample titles of this study are shuffled in the database, so cell type and time point are left out; the donor was told from shared clones.

The V gene is TRBV6-2 or TRBV6-3, the J gene TRBJ1-4; weak D call: TRBD1 (5 bases). Between the trimmed V and J ends, which lost 9 bases and 5 bases, there was a span of 13 bases. Germline-derived CDR1 and CDR2 are MNHEY and SVGEGT. The CDR3 consists of 13 residues. Here the CDR3 DNA reads TGTGCCAGTCAAGACAGCGCCAATGAAAAACTGTTTTTT. It encodes CASQDSANEKLFF.

This clonotype was found a few times. The V call is TRBV5-1, the J call TRBJ2-5; D is perhaps TRBD2 (6 bases). V lost 5 bases and J 2 bases, leaving 10 bases between the germline ends. The CDR3 length is 13 residues. Germline CDR1 reads SGHRS; CDR2 reads YFSETQ. In DNA form, the CDR3 reads TGCGCCAGCAGGCCCGGGGGACAAGAGACCCAGTACTTC. Translation: CASRPGGQETQYF.

This clonotype showed up just a few times. CDR3 residues: CAISPFGGVGNEQFF. The CDR3 nucleotides are TGTGCCATCAGCCCCTTTGGCGGGGTCGGCAATGAGCAGTTCTTC. The genes are TRBV10-3 and TRBJ2-1; D may be TRBD2 (6 bases). The CDR3 has 15 amino acids. Germline V gives CDR1 ENHRY, CDR2 SYGVKD. Trimming left V 6 bases short and J 6 bases short, with 18 bases between.

This clonotype was observed a handful of times. The rearrangement joins TRBV4-3 to TRBJ2-1; 16 bases map to TRBD2. V gave up 0 bases and J gave up 7 bases; unmatched junction bases: 6. The CDR3 totals 18 residues. Germline V CDR1 and CDR2: LGHNA, YSLEER. The CDR3 region has the DNA TGCGCCAGCAGCCAAGAGGTGGGACTAGCGGGGGGGCCGAATGAGCAGTTCTTC. Protein sequence: CASSQEVGLAGGPNEQFF.

This chain joins TRBV20-1 and TRBJ1-4; D call uncertain. The CDR3 is made up of 12 amino acids. CDR1 is DFQATT and CDR2 is SNEGSKA in the germline V gene (reference sequence). The CDR3 DNA reads TGCGCTTCGGGCGGCGCTAATGAAAAACTGTTTTTT. Translated, it gives CASGGANEKLFF.

This chain uses TRBV20-1 with TRBJ2-5; perhaps TRBD2 as D (6 bases). The germline V and J ends were trimmed by 5 bases and 3 bases, with 13 bases remaining between them. From germline, CDR1 is DFQATT and CDR2 SNEGSKA (reference sequence). The length of the CDR3 is 13 residues. CDR3 amino acids: CSAPHAGKETQYF. For the CDR3, the DNA is TGCAGTGCTCCGCACGCGGGGAAAGAGACCCAGTACTTC.

Only a few counts were recorded for this clonotype. The J gene is TRBJ2-1, the V gene TRBV20-1; 8 bases align to TRBD2. This CDR3 contains 15 residues. Germline V gene sequence: CDR1 DFQATT, CDR2 SNEGSKA (reference sequence). J gave up 7 bases and V 5 bases, and 13 bases lay outside the gene matches. DNA of the CDR3: TGCAGTGCTCCCGATGCGGGGGGTTTTGGGAATGAGCAGTTCTTC. Translation gives CSAPDAGGFGNEQFF.

The chain has TRBV10-3 and TRBJ2-6; TRBD1 is a possible D gene (6 bases). Trimming removed 4 bases from V and 2 bases from J, with 15 bases in between. Germline CDR1 reads ENHRY; CDR2 reads SYGVKD. The CDR3 sequence is 17 residues long. This chain's CDR3 is CAISAHKQGAGANVLTF. The CDR3, as DNA: TGTGCCATCAGTGCCCATAAACAGGGTGCTGGGGCCAACGTCCTGACTTTC.

This clonotype has just a few counts. The chain uses TRBV7-8 and TRBJ2-3; D is unresolved. The V end lost 5 bases, the J end lost 2 bases, and 20 bases lay between the germline ends. The CDR3 loop spans 17 amino acids. Looked up from germline, CDR1 is SGHVS and CDR2 is FQNEAQ. This CDR3 reads CASSGPQRAGFTDTQYF. In DNA form, the CDR3 reads TGTGCCAGCAGCGGTCCCCAACGAGCAGGATTCACAGATACGCAGTATTTT.

CDR3 residues: CASSQFLAGRSGANVLTF. CDR3 sequence (DNA): TGTGCCAGCAGCCAGTTTCTAGCGGGGAGGTCTGGGGCCAACGTCCTGACTTTC. The chain combines TRBV7-2 with TRBJ2-6; 9 nucleotides match TRBD2. Germline CDR1 SGHTA, CDR2 FQGNSA. CDR3 size: 18 residues. The ends lost 5 bases at V and 1 base at J; junction bases unmatched: 9.

The chain recombines TRBV4-2 with TRBJ1-1; no clear D gene. V lost 0 bases, J lost 1 base, and 6 bases lay in between. Germline CDR1 reads LGHNA; CDR2 reads YNFKEQ. This CDR3 has 14 residues. The CDR3 DNA is TGTGCCAGCAGCCAAGATGTCGGGAACACTGAAGCTTTCTTT. It specifies CASSQDVGNTEAFF.

This clonotype was detected ten times or more. CDR3 nucleotides: TGTGCCAGCAGCGCCGGGGCGAGCGAGACCCAGTACTTC. It encodes CASSAGASETQYF. V usage is TRBV7-2 and J usage is TRBJ2-5; D is perhaps TRBD1 or TRBD2 (5 bases each). V lost 5 bases and J lost 5, with 12 bases in between. Looked up from germline, CDR1 is SGHTA and CDR2 is FQGNSA. The CDR3 runs 13 residues.

The chain uses TRBV9 and TRBJ1-1, with 8 bases lining up with TRBD1. With 0 bases clipped from V and 1 base from J, the junction kept 2 bases outside the gene matches. The CDR3 loop spans 15 amino acids. CDR1 SGDLS and CDR2 YYNGEE come from the germline V gene. Here the CDR3 reads CASSVGGQGNTEAFF. CDR3 sequence (DNA): TGTGCCAGCAGCGTAGGTGGACAGGGGAACACTGAAGCTTTCTTT.

This clonotype has only a few counts. The rearrangement joins TRBV19 to TRBJ2-2; D might be TRBD2 (6 bases). Trimming removed 2 bases from V and 6 bases from J, with 13 bases in between. The CDR3 contains 15 residues. Germline V gene data show CDR1 as LNHDA and CDR2 as SQIVND (reference sequence). The CDR3 sequence: CASSIPGLGSGELFF. For the CDR3, the DNA is TGTGCCAGTAGTATACCGGGACTGGGATCCGGGGAGCTGTTTTTT.

This clonotype was seen more than once but under ten times. The chain joins TRBV29-1 to TRBJ2-7, with unresolved D. The CDR3 covers 13 residues. Germline values: CDR1 SQVTM, CDR2 ANQGSEA. The V and J ends lost 4 bases and 0 bases respectively, with 10 bases between them. The CDR3 DNA sequence: TGCAGCGTTGGCACCACCCCCTCCTACGAGCAGTACTTC. Translation gives CSVGTTPSYEQYF.

J is TRBJ2-7 and V is TRBV12-3 or TRBV12-4, with TRBD2 matching over 8 bases. V was pared by 6 bases and J by 5 bases, with 12 bases of the junction left unmatched. This CDR3 contains 15 residues. In DNA form, the CDR3 reads TGTGCCAGCAGCCCCCAGTGGGCGGGGGGAAACGAGCAGTACTTC. Translating gives CASSPQWAGGNEQYF.

This chain links TRBV4-3 with TRBJ2-3, with 7 positions matching TRBD1. Germline V gene sequence: CDR1 LGHNA, CDR2 YSLEER. The CDR3 is 16 amino acids. J was trimmed by 4 bases and V by 0 bases; bases with no gene match: 7. The DNA for the CDR3 is TGCGCCAGCAGCCAAGAAAACAGGGGCTGGGCAGATACGCAGTATTTT. This codes for CASSQENRGWADTQYF.

The chain combines TRBV7-2 with TRBJ2-1; D remains unclear. The CDR3 is 11 amino acids. Between the trimmed V and J ends, which lost 3 bases and 6 bases, there was a span of 3 bases. CDR1 and CDR2 from the germline V gene are SGHTA and FQGNSA. As DNA, the CDR3 is TGTGCCAGCAGCTTTTTCAATGAGCAGTTCTTC. It is translated as CASSFFNEQFF.

This chain links TRBV14 with TRBJ1-2; a weak D match, TRBD1 (6 bases). Germline V gene lookup returns CDR1 SGHDN and CDR2 FVKESK. The CDR3 has 17 amino acids. Trimming shortened V by 4 bases and J by 4 bases, and 22 bases separated the two germline ends. CDR3 sequence: CASSLKTGPPSVYGYTF. CDR3 in DNA: TGTGCCAGCAGCCTTAAGACAGGCCCCCCCTCGGTCTATGGCTACACCTTC.

This clonotype was picked up a small number of times. V is TRBV3-1 and J is TRBJ2-7; no clear D gene. Per the germline V gene, CDR1 is LGHDT and CDR2 is YNNKEL (reference sequence). Trimming shortened V by 3 bases and J by 1 base, and 10 bases separated the two germline ends. The CDR3 loop spans 14 amino acids. The CDR3 loop is CASSQQVGSYEQYF. CDR3 nucleotides: TGTGCCAGCAGCCAGCAAGTCGGTTCCTACGAGCAGTACTTC.

This clonotype has more than one count but fewer than ten. DNA for the CDR3: TGTGCCAGCAGTACCCGGGACAGGGGGGAAGCTTTCTTT. Translated: CASSTRDRGEAFF. The chain employs TRBV25-1 and TRBJ1-1; 11 bases are shared with TRBD1. The V and J ends lost 5 bases and 8 bases, in that order; junction bases with no gene match: 4. CDR1 MGHDK and CDR2 SYGVNS come from the germline V gene. The CDR3 has 13 residues.

The chain carries TRBV20-1 and TRBJ1-2, with D tentatively TRBD1 (5 bases). This CDR3 is 14 amino acids long. V was pared by 5 bases and J by 3 bases, with 16 bases between. Germline assignment: CDR1 DFQATT and CDR2 SNEGSKA (reference sequence). For the CDR3, the DNA is TGCAGTGCTGTCGGGGCGGCAAGAGACTATGGCTACACCTTC. Its translation: CSAVGAARDYGYTF.

The CDR3, as DNA: TGCGCCAGCAGCCCGCCGGGCCCATTAAAACTGTTTTTT. Translated: CASSPPGPLKLFF. The chain employs TRBV4-1 and TRBJ1-4; no definite D call. This CDR3 has 13 amino acids. V shed 4 bases and J shed 10 bases, with 13 bases lying between them. Germline loops: CDR1 MGHRA, CDR2 YSYEKL.

This clonotype came up a few times. This rearrangement joins TRBV24-1 to TRBJ2-2; perhaps D is TRBD1 or TRBD2 (5 bases each). Germline V lookup: CDR1 KGHDR, CDR2 SFDVKD. The CDR3 has 16 amino acids. Trimming cost V 3 bases and J 0 bases, with 10 bases left between them. The CDR3 here is CATSDTGTANTGELFF. As DNA, the CDR3 is TGTGCCACCAGTGATACCGGGACGGCGAACACCGGGGAGCTGTTTTTT.

The chain links TRBV10-2 to TRBJ1-1; unclear D gene. The germline CDR1 and CDR2 sequences are WSHSY and SAAADI. The CDR3 runs 13 residues. V lost 6 bases and J lost 5, with 13 bases in between. DNA for the CDR3: TGCGCCAGCAGACCGGGAGGACGGACTGAAGCTTTCTTT. Its translation: CASRPGGRTEAFF.

The chain uses TRBV11-2 and TRBJ2-4; D remains unclear. The CDR3 extends over 15 amino acids. Trimming pared 4 bases from V and 3 bases from J, leaving 13 bases between. Germline CDR1 reads SGHAT; CDR2 reads FQNNGV. DNA for the CDR3: TGTGCCAGCAGCTCCCTCTTGGGCCTCAAAAACATTCAGTACTTC. Amino acids: CASSSLLGLKNIQYF.

This clonotype was observed at least ten times. The gene calls are TRBV9 and TRBJ2-7, with D tentatively TRBD1 or TRBD2 (5 bases each). CDR3 length: 14 amino acids. Trimming stripped 0 bases from V and 2 bases from J, with 9 bases between. Per the germline V gene, CDR1 is SGDLS and CDR2 is YYNGEE. The CDR3 DNA sequence: TGTGCCAGCAGCGTAGACCAGGGAGCCTACGAGCAGTACTTC. It translates to CASSVDQGAYEQYF.

This clonotype was picked up a small number of times. J is TRBJ2-7 and V is TRBV14, with unresolved D. The CDR3 length is 8 residues. Germline CDR1 SGHDN, CDR2 FVKESK. The CDR3 DNA reads as TGCTCCCCCTACGAGCAGTACGTC. Its translation: CSPYEQYV.

CDR3 sequence (DNA): TGTGCCAGCAGCTTGCTTCAGGCAGCAACTAATGAAAAACTGTTTTTT. It is translated as CASSLLQAATNEKLFF. J is TRBJ1-4 and V is TRBV28, with unresolved D. CDR1 and CDR2 from the germline V gene are MDHEN and SYDVKM. This CDR3 comprises 16 residues. With 6 bases removed from V and 0 bases from J, the gap between germline ends came to 14 bases. Variable domain in full (rest from reference TRBV28 and TRBJ1-4): DVKVTQSSRYLVKRTGEKVFLECVQDMDHENMFWYRQDPGLGLRLIYFSYDVKMKEKGDIPEGYSVSREKKERFSLILESASTNQTSMYLCASSLLQAATNEKLFFGSGTQLSVL.